The sequence of this T cell receptor (beta chain) was determined in a study of blood T cell repertoires in COVID-19. Study as a whole: The samples span acute and convalescent COVID-19 from the United States, Italy and Spain. T cells, B-cell-depleted T cells, or PBMCs provided the cDNA or gDNA that served as material.

Source study methods: Amplified reference gene primers provided the basis for estimating nucleated cell counts. The table came from immunoSEQ multiplex PCR; TCRdb's copy has only in-frame clones and leaves some out. The V and J calls and clone size were taken over from that table, and D and trimming were inferred from the DNA. The sample includes around 300,000 clones, around 87% of them seen just once. The sequence derives from a man between 50 and 59 years old with active or convalescent COVID-19. Sequencing used peripheral blood.

This chain's CDR3 is CASSLWGLAGNSGTGELFF. CDR3 bases: TGCGCCAGCAGCTTGTGGGGACTAGCGGGAAACTCGGGCACCGGGGAGCTGTTTTTT. V usage is TRBV5-1 and J usage is TRBJ2-2; 13 positions agree with TRBD2. Germline V CDR1 and CDR2: SGHRS, YFSETQ. This CDR3 is built from 19 residues. Germline trimming cut 1 base from V and 4 bases from J; bases unmatched to any gene: 10.